The 14 T cell receptor beta chains below come from one sample, sequenced in a study of cytomegalovirus exposure and HLA in healthy donors. The study ran its PCR with 60 Vbeta and 13 Jbeta primers. Assay used: immunoSEQ multiplex PCR; TCRdb lists only in-frame clones, some missing. Of fewer than 250,000 clones listed, 83% are singletons. Sequenced material: PBMCs. The receptors here all came from a man aged 35 to 55 in good health and CMV-seropositive.

The rearrangement uses TRBV7-9 and TRBJ1-1, with 7 bases lining up with TRBD1. Germline CDR1 reads SEHNR; CDR2 reads FQNEAQ (reference sequence). CDR3 length: 13 residues. After removal of 1 base from V and 5 bases from J, the junction contained 1 base not matched to a gene. CDR3 in DNA: TGTGCCAGCAGCTTAGACAGGGGAACTGAAGCTTTCTTT. Protein product: CASSLDRGTEAFF. Drawing the rest from reference TRBV7-9 and TRBJ1-1, the complete variable domain is DTGVSQNPRHKITKRGQNVTFRCDPISEHNRLYWYRQTLGQGPEFLTYFQNEAQLEKSRLLSDRFSAERPKGSFSTLEIQRTEQGDSAMYLCASSLDRGTEAFFGQGTRLTVV.

The CDR3: CASSAGTGVNYGYTF. The CDR3 bases are TGTGCCAGCAGCGCCGGGACAGGGGTTAACTATGGCTACACCTTC. The rearrangement joins TRBV13 to TRBJ1-2; TRBD1 matches 10 bases. The J segment lost 1 base and the V segment lost 5 bases, leaving 4 bases of the junction unmatched. The length of the CDR3 is 15 residues. CDR1 PRHDT and CDR2 FYEKMQ come from the germline V gene (reference sequence).

The chain has TRBV5-1 and TRBJ1-2; 7 nucleotides align to TRBD1. The V and J ends lost 0 bases and 2 bases, in that order; junction bases with no gene match: 4. From germline, CDR1 is SGHRS and CDR2 YFSETQ. The CDR3 spans 15 residues. The CDR3 sequence: CASSLGGGANYGYTF. The CDR3 bases are TGCGCCAGCAGCTTGGGAGGGGGCGCAAACTATGGCTACACCTTC.

The CDR3 DNA reads TGTGCCAGCAGCCTCGGGACAGCATACGCGACAGATACGCAGTATTTT. Translation: CASSLGTAYATDTQYF. The V call is TRBV5-4, the J call TRBJ2-3; TRBD1 agrees at 7 bases. The V gene's germline CDR1 is SGHNT and CDR2 YYREEE (reference sequence). The V segment lost 4 bases and the J segment 3 bases; nucleotides outside the gene matches: 11. The CDR3 runs to 16 residues.

The chain recombines TRBV5-4 with TRBJ2-3; D gene uncertain. The CDR3 covers 16 residues. The germline CDR1 and CDR2 sequences are SGHNT and YYREEE (reference sequence). The ends were cut back, 4 bases at V and 2 bases at J, with 17 bases in the middle. CDR3 protein: CASSPVGLLNTDTQYF. In DNA form, the CDR3 reads TGTGCCAGCAGCCCTGTTGGCTTGCTCAACACAGATACGCAGTATTTT.

The chain uses TRBV7-2 and TRBJ2-3, with 15 positions matching TRBD2. The germline V gene encodes CDR1 SGHTA and CDR2 FQGNSA. Germline trimming cut 5 bases from V and 5 bases from J; bases unmatched to any gene: 5. The CDR3 has 16 residues. CDR3 in DNA: TGTGCCAGCAGCGGACTAGCGGGAGGGCTCCTAGATACGCAGTATTTT. Amino acids: CASSGLAGGLLDTQYF.

The chain is built from TRBV5-1 and TRBJ2-1, with 11 bases matching TRBD2. J gave up 7 bases and V 5 bases, and 11 bases lay outside the gene matches. This CDR3 contains 16 residues. CDR1 and CDR2 (germline): SGHRS, YFSETQ. The CDR3 DNA follows: TGCGCCAGCAGTGTCAACCCCACTAGCGGGAGTAATGAGCAGTTCTTC. Protein: CASSVNPTSGSNEQFF.

V gene TRBV25-1 combines with J gene TRBJ1-1, with D perhaps TRBD1 (5 bases). CDR3 length: 16 residues. Germline CDR1 MGHDK, CDR2 SYGVNS. V was clipped by 4 bases and J by 3 bases, with 18 bases between them. For the CDR3, the DNA is TGTGCCAGCAGTGGTTGGGGCAGGGTTGGGGACACTGAAGCTTTCTTT. It translates to CASSGWGRVGDTEAFF.

The chain uses TRBV5-4 and TRBJ2-3, with D possibly being TRBD1 (6 bases). The CDR3 loop spans 15 amino acids. Germline CDR1 SGHNT, CDR2 YYREEE (reference sequence). Deletions cut 4 bases from V and 4 bases from J, with 16 bases between. As DNA, the CDR3 is TGTGCCAGCAGCCCGAGAACAGGGAGTGCAGATACGCAGTATTTT. The encoded protein is CASSPRTGSADTQYF.

This clone was seen more than once but under ten times. This sequence joins TRBV5-8 and TRBJ2-5, with D unresolved. The end of the DNA aligns better with TRBJ2-7, so the J call may be wrong. Per the germline V gene, CDR1 is SGHTS and CDR2 is YDEGEE. The CDR3 has 14 residues. The CDR3 DNA reads as TGTGCCAGCAGCTTGGGAGGTTACCCCTACGAGCAGTACTTC. This gives the protein CASSLGGYPYEQYF.

The rearrangement uses TRBV5-1 and TRBJ2-2; D gene unclear. Germline V CDR1 and CDR2: SGHRS, YFSETQ. The CDR3 has 15 residues. V lost 0 bases and J lost 0, with 6 bases in between. CDR3 loop: CASSLVPSNTGELFF. The CDR3 region has the DNA TGCGCCAGCAGCTTGGTTCCATCGAACACCGGGGAGCTGTTTTTT. Full variable domain (rest looked up from reference TRBV5-1 and TRBJ2-2): KAGVTQTPRYLIKTRGQQVTLSCSPISGHRSVSWYQQTPGQGLQFLFEYFSETQRNKGNFPGRFSGRQFSNSRSEMNVSTLELGDSALYLCASSLVPSNTGELFFGEGSRLTVL.

The chain carries TRBV10-3 and TRBJ2-7, with a weak D call TRBD1 (5 bases). The V and J ends lost 3 bases and 1 base respectively, with 16 bases between them. In germline, CDR1 is ENHRY, CDR2 SYGVKD. The CDR3 is 16 amino acids. CDR3 sequence reads: CAISDLQGRGSYEQYF. CDR3 nucleotide sequence: TGTGCCATCAGTGATCTCCAGGGAAGAGGTTCCTACGAGCAGTACTTC.

This chain uses TRBV7-2 with TRBJ1-5; TRBD1 matches at 8 bases. The CDR3 loop spans 15 amino acids. After removal of 5 bases from V and 5 bases from J, the junction contained 8 bases not matched to a gene. Germline assignment: CDR1 SGHTA and CDR2 FQGNSA. The CDR3 loop reads CASSQGQAGHQPQHF. The DNA for the CDR3 is TGTGCCAGCAGCCAGGGACAGGCGGGACATCAGCCCCAGCATTTT.

The chain carries TRBV6-4 and TRBJ1-2, with D unclear. Trimming removed 4 bases from V and 2 bases from J, with 8 bases in between. The CDR3 has 13 residues. Per the germline V gene, CDR1 is MRHNA and CDR2 is SNTAGT. DNA of the CDR3: TGTGCCAGCAGTGCGGGAGTGAACTATGGCTACACCTTC. Encoded protein: CASSAGVNYGYTF.